The source of this T cell receptor (beta chain) is a study of blood T cell repertoires in COVID-19. Study-level background: T cells, B-cell-depleted T cells, or PBMCs provided the cDNA or gDNA that served as material.

Authors' processing steps: It was from reference gene primer amplification that nucleated cell counts were estimated. This table comes from immunoSEQ multiplex PCR, and its TCRdb copy is limited to in-frame clones, with some not included. V, J and clone size derive from that table, while D and trimming were established from the DNA sequence. The sample lists approximately 240,000 clones; around 84% were seen once. This clone has only a few counts. The source of this sequence is a middle-aged woman who had recovered from COVID-19. Sequences were obtained from peripheral blood.

CDR3 protein: CASSSGGTPSGIQYF. The CDR3 DNA reads as TGTGCCAGCTCCTCGGGGGGCACCCCTTCGGGCATTCAGTACTTC. V gene TRBV7-9 combines with J gene TRBJ2-4; a possible D gene is TRBD2 (7 bases). Germline CDR1 is SEHNR and CDR2 is FQNEAQ (reference sequence). With 8 bases removed from V and 9 bases from J, the gap between germline ends came to 23 bases. This CDR3 contains 15 residues.